This T cell receptor beta chain originates from a study of spatial heterogeneity in lung cancer. Points from the study as a whole: Blood showed ubiquitous tumor TCRs more often at resection than at routine follow-up.

As for time point: sample taken at primary tumor resection. A total of more than 65 untreated early-stage non-small cell lung cancer patients served as donors. Whole RNA from tumor, nontumor lung or frozen PBMC was sequenced unsorted. This CDR3 spans 15 amino acids. Deletions cut 2 bases from V and 6 bases from J, with 13 bases between. Germline lookup yields CDR1 LNHDA and CDR2 SQIVND (reference sequence). For this clonotype: Antigen unknown.

Every individual TCR cDNA molecule carried its own unique molecular identifier, which allowed correction of PCR and sequencing errors. MiXCR, applied by TCRdb to the 5' RACE reads, yields one record per CDR3 protein. This sample has fewer than 45,000 distinct CDR3 sequences, with less than 9% found just once. The sample consisted of PBMCs, taken at surgery. V and J are TRBV19 and TRBJ2-2; D ambiguous. The TCR was taken from a female donor with early-stage non-small cell lung cancer. This CDR3 reads CASSIFRVRAGELFF. CDR3 nucleotides: TGTGCCAGTAGTATATTTCGGGTTAGGGCCGGGGAGCTGTTTTTT.